This entry describes one T cell receptor (beta chain). V lost 5 bases, J lost 7 bases, and 10 bases stayed unmatched. The CDR3 spans 16 residues. CDR1 and CDR2 from the germline V gene are MNHNY and SVGAGI (reference sequence). Original methodology: From reference gene primer amplification, estimates of nucleated cell counts were derived. Generated by immunoSEQ multiplex PCR, the TCRdb table keeps only in-frame clones and is missing some. Clonal size and the V and J genes are those of that table, whereas D and trimming came from the DNA. The profile covers about 83,000 clones, with around 87% appearing a single time and less than 3.5% taken by the ten largest. The data originate from a study of blood T cell repertoires in COVID-19.

The chain is built from TRBV6-6 and TRBJ2-2; 10 positions match TRBD2. This clonotype originated in a woman aged 45-65 years with active or convalescent COVID-19. Sample: peripheral blood. This CDR3 reads CASSISAGGPGGELFF. The CDR3, as DNA: TGTGCCAGCAGTATTTCAGCGGGGGGGCCTGGCGGGGAGCTGTTTTTT.